Shown below are 21 T cell receptor beta chains from a single sample sequenced in a study of sequential checkpoint blockade in melanoma. Specified treatment: randomized to nivolumab then ipilimumab (arm A) or the reverse (arm B). Profiled with immunoSEQ multiplex PCR; TCRdb holds only in-frame clones, not every one. Of 34,000 or so clones listed, under 90% are singletons. Source: CD8+ T cells sorted from blood (inferred from file names), taken from a patient given nivolumab and ipilimumab in sequence. The receptors stem from a human donor with melanoma.

The V and J genes are TRBV19 and TRBJ1-2, with a possible D match to TRBD1 (6 bases). The CDR3 covers 13 residues. Germline V gives CDR1 LNHDA, CDR2 SQIVND (reference sequence). Trimming removed 3 bases at V and 8 bases at J, with 13 bases between. CDR3 DNA: TGTGCCAGTAGTATTACAGGGCTAGACGGCTACACCTTC. The encoded protein is CASSITGLDGYTF.

The V and J genes are TRBV7-9 and TRBJ1-2; 9 bases map to TRBD1. Germline lookup yields CDR1 SEHNR and CDR2 FQNEAQ (reference sequence). The CDR3 is 17 amino acids. V gave up 2 bases and J gave up 5 bases; unmatched junction bases: 12. The CDR3 nucleotides read TGTGCCAGCAGCTTAAGTCGGGACAGGGAATCTGATTATGGCTACACCTTC. Its translation: CASSLSRDRESDYGYTF.

The chain employs TRBV6-6 and TRBJ2-1, with 8 nucleotides matching TRBD1. Trimming removed 2 bases from V and 5 bases from J; junction bases left unmatched: 2. This CDR3 spans 14 amino acids. The V gene's germline CDR1 is MNHNY and CDR2 SVGAGI (reference sequence). CDR3 DNA: TGTGCCAGCAGTTACCTGACAGGGGACAATGAGCAGTTCTTC. Translated, it gives CASSYLTGDNEQFF.

The chain joins TRBV5-1 to TRBJ2-1; D unresolved. The germline gives CDR1 SGHRS, CDR2 YFSETQ. The CDR3 extends over 12 amino acids. V dropped 2 bases and J dropped 5 bases, with 5 bases sitting between them. CDR3 in amino acids: CASSLFDNEQFF. Here the CDR3 DNA reads TGCGCCAGCAGCTTATTCGACAATGAGCAGTTCTTC.

This clone has just one count. The chain employs TRBV27 and TRBJ2-5; tentatively, D is TRBD2 (6 bases). V shed 6 bases and J shed 1 base, with 9 bases lying between them. The CDR3 totals 13 residues. Per the germline V gene, CDR1 is MNHEY and CDR2 is SMNVEV (reference sequence). This chain's CDR3 is CASRGEAQETQYF. CDR3 DNA sequence: TGTGCCAGCAGGGGGGAGGCCCAAGAGACCCAGTACTTC.

CDR3 region: CASNWATRTDTQYF. CDR3 coding DNA: TGTGCCAGTAATTGGGCGACCCGCACAGATACGCAGTATTTT. The chain couples TRBV19 to TRBJ2-3; D unclear. The ends were cut back, 7 bases at V and 1 base at J, with 12 bases in the middle. Germline V lookup: CDR1 LNHDA, CDR2 SQIVND (reference sequence). This CDR3 contains 14 residues.

This chain connects TRBV10-2 to TRBJ2-7; 10 nucleotides agree with TRBD1. J gave up 5 bases and V 8 bases, and 9 bases lay outside the gene matches. CDR3 size: 14 residues. Germline CDR1 WSHSY, CDR2 SAAADI. Written as DNA, the CDR3 is TGCGCCAGCCAATGGACAGGGGGTATAGACGAGCAGTACTTC. Its protein product is CASQWTGGIDEQYF.

This clone was detected only once. The chain is built from TRBV4-1 and TRBJ2-2, with D unresolved. There are 14 residues in the CDR3. CDR1 and CDR2 from the germline V gene are MGHRA and YSYEKL. V was pared by 3 bases and J by 1 base, with 6 bases between. The CDR3: CASSHRQNTGELFF. In DNA, the CDR3 is TGCGCCAGCAGCCACAGACAGAACACCGGGGAGCTGTTTTTT.

The chain employs TRBV28 and TRBJ1-1, with TRBD1 matching over 8 bases. There are 14 residues in the CDR3. Losses at the gene ends were 3 bases for V and 5 bases for J; bases not matched to a gene: 5. Germline CDR1 MDHEN, CDR2 SYDVKM. The CDR3 region is CASSFGQGKTEAFF. Here the CDR3 DNA reads TGTGCCAGCAGTTTCGGACAGGGTAAAACTGAAGCTTTCTTT.

The chain carries TRBV2 and TRBJ2-7, with TRBD2 identical over 7 bases. The J segment lost 5 bases and the V segment lost 7 bases, leaving 8 bases of the junction unmatched. Germline assignment: CDR1 SNHLY and CDR2 FYNNEI. The CDR3 has 13 residues. DNA of the CDR3: TGTGCCAGCACCGGGTGGGGGGGGAACGAGCAGTACTTC. The encoded protein is CASTGWGGNEQYF.

On this clone itself: This CDR3 is also generated by other DNA sequences in the sample. V gene TRBV5-1 combines with J gene TRBJ1-2, with 11 bases identical to TRBD1. The CDR3 loop spans 13 amino acids. The trim removed 4 bases at V and 6 bases at J, leaving 2 bases unmatched. Germline loops: CDR1 SGHRS, CDR2 YFSETQ. CDR3 in DNA: TGCGCCAGCAGCAGGACAGGGGGCGATGGCTACACCTTC. Residues: CASSRTGGDGYTF.

This clone was seen once. J is TRBJ1-2 and V is TRBV25-1, with 10 bases lining up with TRBD1. CDR1 and CDR2 (germline): MGHDK, SYGVNS. Losses at the gene ends were 6 bases for V and 6 bases for J; bases not matched to a gene: 10. The length of the CDR3 is 15 residues. The CDR3 here is CASRGRDRGWNGYTF. The CDR3 bases are TGTGCCAGCAGGGGCAGGGACAGGGGTTGGAATGGCTACACCTTC.

The chain links TRBV28 to TRBJ2-2; TRBD1 matches at 7 bases. Germline CDR1 MDHEN, CDR2 SYDVKM. The CDR3 consists of 17 residues. With 4 bases clipped from V and 0 bases from J, the junction kept 8 bases outside the gene matches. The CDR3 coding sequence is TGTGCCAGCAGTTCCCCCATGGGGACAGCGAACACCGGGGAGCTGTTTTTT. It codes for CASSSPMGTANTGELFF. The variable domain in full, completed from reference TRBV28 and TRBJ2-2, reads DVKVTQSSRYLVKRTGEKVFLECVQDMDHENMFWYRQDPGLGLRLIYFSYDVKMKEKGDIPEGYSVSREKKERFSLILESASTNQTSMYLCASSSPMGTANTGELFFGEGSRLTVL.

In this sample, this clone turned up once. This chain links TRBV4-1 with TRBJ1-1; D is perhaps TRBD1 (6 bases). The CDR3 spans 16 residues. Germline V CDR1 and CDR2: MGHRA, YSYEKL. Trimming took off 1 base at V and 4 bases at J, with 16 bases between the two ends. DNA of the CDR3: TGCGCCAGCAGCCAAGCCCCCCGGGGGGGCGTCACTGAAGCTTTCTTT. As protein: CASSQAPRGGVTEAFF.

The chain uses TRBV27 and TRBJ1-1; D perhaps matches TRBD1 (6 bases). Trimming shortened V by 2 bases and J by 0 bases, and 7 bases separated the two germline ends. The germline CDR1 and CDR2 sequences are MNHEY and SMNVEV (reference sequence). The CDR3 is made up of 14 amino acids. CDR3: CASSLDRLNTEAFF. The CDR3 nucleotides are TGTGCCAGCAGTTTAGACAGGTTGAACACTGAAGCTTTCTTT.

The V call is TRBV10-3, the J call TRBJ2-7; TRBD1 matches at 7 bases. There are 13 residues in the CDR3. Germline CDR1 reads ENHRY; CDR2 reads SYGVKD. J lost 4 bases, V lost 2 bases, and 2 bases had no gene match. Here the CDR3 DNA reads TGTGCCATCAGTGAGGACAGGGAGTACGAGCAGTACTTC. Its protein is CAISEDREYEQYF.

This rearrangement joins TRBV7-9 to TRBJ2-7, with D possibly matching TRBD1 (5 bases). The length of the CDR3 is 13 residues. V was cut by 3 bases and J by 2 bases, with 8 bases left in between. Germline V lookup: CDR1 SEHNR, CDR2 FQNEAQ (reference sequence). The CDR3 DNA follows: TGTGCCAGCAGCTTCAAGGGGACCTACGAGCAGTACTTC. Its translation is CASSFKGTYEQYF.

This rearrangement joins TRBV2 to TRBJ2-7; the match to TRBD1 covers 9 bases. The CDR3 loop spans 14 amino acids. Trimming took 5 bases from V and 6 from J; bases not matched to a gene: 8. Germline loops: CDR1 SNHLY, CDR2 FYNNEI. CDR3: CASSPGQGLFEQYF. The CDR3 DNA reads as TGTGCCAGCAGTCCGGGACAGGGCCTCTTCGAGCAGTACTTC.

The genes are TRBV4-1 and TRBJ1-1; TRBD1 agrees at 8 bases. The CDR3 loop spans 15 amino acids. V was clipped by 4 bases and J by 2 bases; unmatched bases: 6. Germline lookup yields CDR1 MGHRA and CDR2 YSYEKL. CDR3 in DNA: TGCGCCAGCAGCCTTGGACAGGGTCGAAACACTGAAGCTTTCTTT. This codes for CASSLGQGRNTEAFF.

V is TRBV5-6 and J is TRBJ1-1; 10 nucleotides align to TRBD1. The V segment lost 0 bases and the J segment 6 bases; nucleotides outside the gene matches: 5. Germline values: CDR1 SGHDT, CDR2 YYEEEE. There are 15 residues in the CDR3. CDR3 coding DNA: TGTGCCAGCAGCTTGGACCGACAGGGGGCGGCTGAAGCTTTCTTT. As protein: CASSLDRQGAAEAFF.

The chain uses TRBV19 and TRBJ1-2; D gene uncertain. The CDR3 runs to 12 residues. Trimming shortened V by 11 bases and J by 3 bases, and 13 bases separated the two germline ends. Germline lookup yields CDR1 LNHDA and CDR2 SQIVND (reference sequence). For the CDR3, the DNA is TGTGCCTCATCGGCACGGGACTATGGCTACACCTTC. Amino acids: CASSARDYGYTF.